These T cell receptor beta chains were read from a single sample in a study of tumor and adjacent non-tumor tissue in lung cancer. A single record per CDR3 protein comes from TCRdb applying MiXCR to the multiplex PCR reads. The sample gives under 100,000 distinct CDR3 sequences, around 70% of which show up once; over 9.5% is in the top ten. Sequenced: lung tumor tissue. The receptor set was obtained from a woman between 65 and 79 years old with non-small cell lung cancer. Each CDR3 is given with its conserved first and last residue. The order of the fields is J gene, V gene, D gene, clone size, CDR3 DNA, CDR3 protein. The D gene is left open where the match is weak. The listing skips clone size in some rows; elsewhere it reads once, few, many or a size class.

>TRBJ2-5|TRBV6-6|.|.
TGTGCCAGCAACGGTTCGGAGACTAGTACGGAGAATGAAACAGAGACCCAGTACTTC
CASNGSETSTENETETQYF
>TRBJ2-1|TRBV29-1|.|.
TGCAGCGTCTTAGCGGAAGATGTTTCCTACAATGAGCAGTTCTTC
CSVLAEDVSYNEQFF
>TRBJ2-5|TRBV29-1|.|.
TGCAGCGTCAACCGTCAGGGGAACGCTTGGGAGACCCAGTACTTC
CSVNRQGNAWETQYF
>TRBJ2-2|TRBV11-2|.|.
TGTGCAAGCAGCCTGGACTTTGACACCGGGGAGCTGTTTTTT
CASSLDFDTGELFF
>TRBJ2-1|TRBV5-1|TRBD1|many
TGCGCCAGCAGCTTGCTTATCGATGTAGGACCCGGACAGGGTGAAAATGAGCAGTTCTTC
CASSLLIDVGPGQGENEQFF
>TRBJ2-2|TRBV11-1|.|.
TGTGGCAGCAGCTTAGTGCTCGGGGGTTCGCACACCGGGGAGCTGTTTTTT
CGSSLVLGGSHTGELFF
>TRBJ2-5|TRBV14|.|many
TGTGCCAGCAGCCAAGGGAGGACGTGGGGTGTCGAGACCCAGTACTTC
CASSQGRTWGVETQYF
>TRBJ2-7|TRBV20-1|TRBD2|.
TGCAGTGCTAGCGAGGAGCGGGGGCAGTATTTC
CSASEERGQYF
>TRBJ1-1|TRBV6-5|.|many
TGTGCCAGCATCCTCGGGACCACTGAAGCTTTCTTT
CASILGTTEAFF
>TRBJ2-7|TRBV7-9|.|.
TGTGCCAGCAGTGCCGGGGGTGACCACGAGCAGTACTTT
CASSAGGDHEQYF
>TRBJ2-5|TRBV6-5|.|.
TGTGTCAGCAGATACTCGCGGACTGGGTGGGAGACCCAGTACTTC
CVSRYSRTGWETQYF
>TRBJ1-1|TRBV29-1|.|.
TGCAGCGGCGGGTGCAACACTGAAGCTTTATTT
CSGGCNTEALF
>TRBJ1-1|TRBV27|.|.
TGTGCCAGCAGTCGTGGGGGAGCCAACACTGAAGCTTTCTTT
CASSRGGANTEAFF
>TRBJ2-7|TRBV12-3/TRBV12-4|.|.
TGTGCCAGCAGTCCGAGCCCCGCCAACGAGCAGTACTTT
CASSPSPANEQYF
>TRBJ2-7|TRBV20-1|TRBD1|many
TGCAGTGCAGAACCGGGACAGTACTACGAGCAGTACTTC
CSAEPGQYYEQYF
>TRBJ2-3|TRBV5-4|.|.
TGTGCCAGCAGTGTAGGGGGGCGGAACACAGACACGCAGTATTTT
CASSVGGRNTDTQYF
>TRBJ1-2|TRBV29-1|.|.
TGTAGCGGGCTGTTAGGGACGACCTTTGGCTACACTTTC
CSGLLGTTFGYTF
>TRBJ1-4|TRBV5-4|.|.
TGTGCCAGCAGCTTGGCGCCAATGTTCGGTATGACAGCGGTGGAAAGACTGTTTTTT
CASSLAPMFGMTAVERLFF
>TRBJ2-5|TRBV11-1|.|.
TGTGCAAACAGCTTGCACAGGATGCAAGAGACCCAGTACTTC
CANSLHRMQETQYF
>TRBJ2-7|TRBV4-1|.|.
TGCGCCAGCAGCCCAGATTCAAAGCGGAAGGGCCTCGCCTATGAGCAGCACTTC
CASSPDSKRKGLAYEQHF
>TRBJ2-5|TRBV28|TRBD2|.
TGTGCCAGCAGTTCTCTGGGACTAGAAGAGGCCCAGCACTTC
CASSSLGLEEAQHF
>TRBJ2-4|TRBV6-2/TRBV6-3|TRBD2|.
TGTGCCAGCAGTTACACTAGCGGGGCGGTGATACCCAAAAACATTCAGTACTTC
CASSYTSGAVIPKNIQYF
>TRBJ2-7|TRBV20-1|TRBD2|many
TGCAGTGCTAGAGAGGGGGGGGACTACGAGCAGTACTTC
CSAREGGDYEQYF
>TRBJ2-1|TRBV6-1|.|.
TGTGTCAGCAGTGAACTGCAGACCTTAGAGAATGAGCAGTTCTTC
CVSSELQTLENEQFF